The clone carrying this TCR beta chain was recorded once. What it binds is not known. The CDR3 spans 15 residues. Germline V gene sequence: CDR1 SEHNR, CDR2 FQNEAQ (reference sequence). V lost 5 bases and J lost 0; bases outside the gene matches: 5. The sample is drawn from a study of cytomegalovirus exposure and HLA in healthy donors. General study findings and limits: Being indistinguishable, some V segments were excluded, TRBV6-2 and TRBV6-3 among them.

PCR primers comprised 60 Vbeta and 13 Jbeta primers. Libraries were prepared by immunoSEQ multiplex PCR; TCRdb keeps only in-frame clonotypes and omits some of them. The table includes 130,000 to 150,000 clones, around 79% detected once. The TCR comes from a man aged 40-50 years in good health and CMV-seropositive. Sequencing was done on a sample of PBMCs. This chain uses TRBV7-9 with TRBJ2-7, with 9 positions matching TRBD2. The CDR3 sequence: CASSGNSGSSYEQYF. The CDR3 nucleotides are TGTGCCAGCAGCGGAAATAGCGGGAGCTCCTACGAGCAGTACTTC. The full variable domain, completed using reference TRBV7-9 and TRBJ2-7, is DTGVSQNPRHKITKRGQNVTFRCDPISEHNRLYWYRQTLGQGPEFLTYFQNEAQLEKSRLLSDRFSAERPKGSFSTLEIQRTEQGDSAMYLCASSGNSGSSYEQYFGPGTRLTVT.